Below, one T cell receptor beta chain is given with its context. Its cognate antigen is unknown. This entry belongs to a study of cytomegalovirus exposure and HLA in healthy donors. Study background: Both the approximately 130 validation repertoires and the approximately 620 first-cohort repertoires used the same platform, as reported by a later analysis. Study observations and caveats: Most TCR sequences proved rare, with some public TCRs found in many donors. According to the study, roughly 160 TCR beta chains were cytomegalovirus-associated.

The CDR3 is made up of 15 amino acids. Losses at the gene ends were 4 bases for V and 0 bases for J; bases not matched to a gene: 5. Germline values: CDR1 SGHDT, CDR2 YYEEEE. Generated by immunoSEQ multiplex PCR, the TCRdb table keeps only in-frame clones and is missing some. The data contain about 160,000 clones, just under 90% of them singletons. Separate from the approximately 700-subject first cohort was the approximately 120-subject validation cohort, to which the donors belonged. The sample comprised PBMCs. This TCR came from a man aged 18 to 29 in good health and CMV-seropositive. The chain joins TRBV5-6 to TRBJ2-5, with 8 bases lining up with TRBD1. Here the CDR3 DNA reads TGTGCCAGCAGCATACTGACAGGGGACCAAGAGACCCAGTACTTC. As protein: CASSILTGDQETQYF.